A selection of T cell receptor beta chains follows, all from one sample in a study of blood T cells in healthy people across ages. Using its own MiXCR run on the 5' RACE reads, TCRdb lists one record per CDR3 protein. The table has 1.8 million or so distinct CDR3 sequences, 39% seen once; the top ten hold around 23%. Sequencing was done on a sample of blood. These receptors originate from a human donor in good health. CDR3s include the opening cysteine and the closing phenylalanine or tryptophan. Fields, in order: V gene, J gene, CDR3 protein.

V: TRBV5-4
J: TRBJ2-5
CDR3: CASSPEAGPRETQYF

V: TRBV27
J: TRBJ1-4
CDR3: CASYAGRGQNEKLFF

V: TRBV20-1
J: TRBJ2-3
CDR3: CSANLDGRPDTQYF

V: TRBV6-1
J: TRBJ2-1
CDR3: CASAPRTGGYNEQFF

V: TRBV28
J: TRBJ1-6
CDR3: CASSFESYNSPLHF

V: TRBV3-1
J: TRBJ2-5
CDR3: CASSPIAGGQYF

V: TRBV5-1
J: TRBJ2-1
CDR3: CASSLVTFGSYNEQFF

V: TRBV7-2
J: TRBJ2-7
CDR3: CASSLVISSGGPSAGEQYF

V: TRBV29-1
J: TRBJ2-3
CDR3: CSAEGAGERYTDTQYF

V: TRBV12-3/TRBV12-4
J: TRBJ2-5
CDR3: CASSLLRGETQYF

V: TRBV12-3/TRBV12-4
J: TRBJ1-5
CDR3: CASSFSGPTNQPQHF

V: TRBV20-1
J: TRBJ1-1
CDR3: CSAGQELGTEAFF

V: TRBV10-3
J: TRBJ1-1
CDR3: CAISDPGQGNTEAFF

V: TRBV7-8
J: TRBJ1-2
CDR3: CASSLGEGNSNYGYTF

V: TRBV10-3
J: TRBJ2-7
CDR3: CAINRDRTHEQYF

V: TRBV11-2
J: TRBJ1-6
CDR3: CASTRQNSPLHF

V: TRBV5-1
J: TRBJ2-7
CDR3: CASMGDRSYEQYF

V: TRBV2
J: TRBJ2-1
CDR3: CASRGQIRGGGQFF

V: TRBV21-1
J: TRBJ1-2
CDR3: CASSTYRGTNYGYTF

V: TRBV7-3
J: TRBJ2-7
CDR3: CASSFTSGGAPSYEQYF

V: TRBV29-1
J: TRBJ2-1
CDR3: CSVDTRAASSYNEQFF

V: TRBV6-2/TRBV6-3
J: TRBJ2-1
CDR3: CASDIPPGNKFF

V: TRBV5-1
J: NA
CDR3: CASSNWTGLGEQYF

V: TRBV5-4
J: TRBJ1-2
CDR3: CASSGRDRHQFLYGYTF

V: TRBV6-6
J: TRBJ2-5
CDR3: CARLGQDKETQYF

V: TRBV15
J: TRBJ1-1
CDR3: CATSRGQGAEAFF